Described below is a single T cell receptor (beta chain) sequence and its context. The data were obtained in a study of blood T cell repertoires in COVID-19. Study-level background: Collection of acute and convalescent COVID-19 samples took place in the United States, Italy and Spain. PBMCs, B-cell-depleted T cells, or T cells provided the cDNA or gDNA that made up the material.

Authors' analysis steps: Researchers report that nucleated cell counts were estimated from reference gene primer amplification. Profiled with immunoSEQ multiplex PCR; TCRdb holds only in-frame clones, not every one. The DNA gave D and trimming, while V, J and clone size come from that table. The sample yields some 130,000 clones, around 73% seen once. This CDR3 has 17 residues. Trimming took 3 bases from V and 4 from J; bases not matched to a gene: 6. Germline assignment: CDR1 LGHDT and CDR2 YNNKEL (reference sequence). The sequence was obtained from a man in his sixties who had recovered from COVID-19. Sequenced input: peripheral blood. J is TRBJ2-2 and V is TRBV3-1 (or the pseudogene TRBV3-2); 12 positions match TRBD2. The CDR3 loop is CASSHPLAGGGTGELFF. Here the CDR3 DNA reads TGTGCCAGCAGCCATCCACTAGCGGGGGGAGGCACCGGGGAGCTGTTTTTT.